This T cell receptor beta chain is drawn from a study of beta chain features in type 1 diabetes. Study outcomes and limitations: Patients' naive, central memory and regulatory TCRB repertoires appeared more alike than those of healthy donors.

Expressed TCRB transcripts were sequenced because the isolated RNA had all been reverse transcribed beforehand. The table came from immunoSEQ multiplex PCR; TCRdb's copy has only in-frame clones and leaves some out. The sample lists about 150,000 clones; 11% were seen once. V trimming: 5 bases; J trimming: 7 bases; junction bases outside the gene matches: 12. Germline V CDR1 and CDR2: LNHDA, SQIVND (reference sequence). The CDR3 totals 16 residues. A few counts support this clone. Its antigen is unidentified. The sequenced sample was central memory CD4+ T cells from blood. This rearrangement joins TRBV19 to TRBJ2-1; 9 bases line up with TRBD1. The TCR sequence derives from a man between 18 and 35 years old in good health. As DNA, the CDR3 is TGTGCCAGTAGTCCGCCGACAGGGGGGCGGGTAAATGAGCAGTTCTTC. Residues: CASSPPTGGRVNEQFF.